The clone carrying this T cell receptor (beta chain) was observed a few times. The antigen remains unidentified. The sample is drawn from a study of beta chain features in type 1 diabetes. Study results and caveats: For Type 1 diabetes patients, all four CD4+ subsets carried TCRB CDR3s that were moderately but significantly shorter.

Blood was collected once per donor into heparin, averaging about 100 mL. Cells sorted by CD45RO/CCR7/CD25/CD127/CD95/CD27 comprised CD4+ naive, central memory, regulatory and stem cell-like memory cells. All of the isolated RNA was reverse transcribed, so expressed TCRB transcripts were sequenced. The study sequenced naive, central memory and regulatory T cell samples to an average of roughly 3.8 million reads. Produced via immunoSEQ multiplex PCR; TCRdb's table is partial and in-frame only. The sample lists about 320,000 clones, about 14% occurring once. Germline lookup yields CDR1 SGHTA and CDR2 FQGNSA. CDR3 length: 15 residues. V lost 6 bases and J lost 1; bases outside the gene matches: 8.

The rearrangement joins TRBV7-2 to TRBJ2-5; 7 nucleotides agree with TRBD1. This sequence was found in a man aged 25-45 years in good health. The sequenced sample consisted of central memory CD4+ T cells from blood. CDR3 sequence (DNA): TGTGCCAGCAGTAATCGACAGGGACGCCAAGAGACCCAGTACTTC. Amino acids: CASSNRQGRQETQYF.